This entry lists 17 T cell receptor beta chains sequenced from one sample in a study of CD8+ T cells in alopecia areata. After isolation, RNA underwent reverse transcription to generate cDNA as the sequencing template. Here immunoSEQ multiplex PCR was the method, and the copy in TCRdb shows in-frame clones only, minus some. The sample shows fewer than 200,000 clones, just under 60% of them seen only once. The sample was CD4+ T cells sorted from blood, taken at week 0. The source is a human donor with alopecia areata.

The V gene is TRBV27, the J gene TRBJ2-1, with a possible D match to TRBD2 (5 bases). Germline-derived CDR1 and CDR2 are MNHEY and SMNVEV (reference sequence). V was cut by 5 bases and J by 2 bases, with 13 bases left in between. CDR3 length: 15 amino acids. In nucleotides, the CDR3 is TGTGCCAGCAGTCCTCCACGGGGTACCTACAATGAGCAGTTCTTC. Encoded protein: CASSPPRGTYNEQFF.

The chain links TRBV30 to TRBJ2-3; 7 bases line up with TRBD1. Germline CDR1 GTSNPN, CDR2 SVGIG (reference sequence). CDR3 length: 12 amino acids. V gave up 4 bases and J gave up 4 bases; unmatched junction bases: 2. The DNA of the CDR3 is TGTGCCTGGACAACAGGGGCAGATACGCAGTATTTT. Amino acids: CAWTTGADTQYF.

The genes are TRBV29-1 and TRBJ2-5; 10 nucleotides agree with TRBD1. After removal of 4 bases from V and 7 bases from J, the junction contained 12 bases not matched to a gene. The CDR3 covers 15 residues. CDR1 and CDR2 from the germline V gene are SQVTM and ANQGSEA. CDR3 amino acids: CSVVPATGGAGTQYF. CDR3 DNA sequence: TGCAGCGTTGTCCCCGCGACAGGGGGCGCCGGGACCCAGTACTTC.

This clone was counted only a few times. CDR3 nucleotide sequence: TGCAGCGTTGTCGATACAATGAACACTGAAGCTTTCTTT. Translation: CSVVDTMNTEAFF. This rearrangement joins TRBV29-1 to TRBJ1-1; D is undetermined. Trimming left V 4 bases short and J 0 bases short, with 9 bases between. Germline CDR1 SQVTM, CDR2 ANQGSEA. The CDR3 contains 13 residues.

V is TRBV29-1 and J is TRBJ2-5; D possibly uses TRBD1 or TRBD2 (5 bases each). The CDR3 runs 12 residues. CDR1 and CDR2 (germline): SQVTM, ANQGSEA. Trimming removed 5 bases from V and 2 bases from J, with 9 bases in between. The CDR3 sequence is CSVRDGQETQYF. CDR3 DNA sequence: TGCAGCGTTAGGGACGGACAAGAGACCCAGTACTTC. Filled out from reference TRBV29-1 and TRBJ2-5, the complete variable domain reads SAVISQKPSRDICQRGTSLTIQCQVDSQVTMMFWYRQQPGQSLTLIATANQGSEATYESGFVIDKFPISRPNLTFSTLTVSNMSPEDSSIYLCSVRDGQETQYFGPGTRLLVL.

The CDR3 protein is CASSQQGGTDTQYF. CDR3 DNA: TGTGCCAGTAGTCAACAGGGTGGCACAGATACGCAGTATTTT. The rearrangement uses TRBV19 and TRBJ2-3; a weak D match, TRBD1 (6 bases). V was trimmed by 5 bases and J by 1 base, leaving 10 bases between them. There are 14 residues in the CDR3. Germline V gene lookup returns CDR1 LNHDA and CDR2 SQIVND (reference sequence).

In its sample, this clone was seen once. The chain couples TRBV23-1 to TRBJ2-2, with D uncertain. TRBV23-1 is assigned to the ORF class and has an uncertain function. The CDR3 sequence is 14 residues long. The V gene lost 3 bases and the J gene lost 0 bases, with 5 bases spanning the gap. In nucleotides, the CDR3 is TGCGCCAGCAGTCAGGCCGCGAACACCGGGGAGCTGTTTTTT. Amino acid sequence: CASSQAANTGELFF.

The chain combines TRBV9 with TRBJ2-3; a possible D gene is TRBD2 (5 bases). V dropped 4 bases and J dropped 1 base, with 10 bases sitting between them. CDR1 and CDR2 (germline): SGDLS, YYNGEE. The CDR3 totals 14 residues. CDR3 region: CASSFRTGTDTQYF. CDR3 bases: TGTGCCAGCAGCTTCCGGACTGGCACAGATACGCAGTATTTT.

This clone was picked up a small number of times. The chain couples TRBV19 to TRBJ1-1; TRBD1 matches at 8 bases. Germline CDR1 LNHDA, CDR2 SQIVND (reference sequence). Trimming at V came to 6 bases and at J to 0 bases, leaving 12 bases not matched to a gene. The CDR3 consists of 17 residues. The CDR3 region is CASSKLPQGAMNTEAFF. DNA of the CDR3: TGTGCCAGTAGCAAACTTCCTCAGGGGGCAATGAACACTGAAGCTTTCTTT.

The rearrangement links TRBV30 to TRBJ2-6; D might be TRBD2 (6 bases). The CDR3 covers 21 residues. Germline CDR1 is GTSNPN and CDR2 is SVGIG (reference sequence). V lost 0 bases, J lost 3 bases, and 27 bases lay in between. The CDR3 DNA follows: TGTGCCTGGAGTGTACTGTCATGGGGGGACGGCGGTAGAGGTGGGGCCAACGTCCTGACTTTC. It encodes CAWSVLSWGDGGRGGANVLTF.

V and J are TRBV29-1 and TRBJ2-2; 8 bases match TRBD1. Germline V gives CDR1 SQVTM, CDR2 ANQGSEA. V was clipped by 7 bases and J by 4 bases; unmatched bases: 11. The CDR3 is 15 amino acids. CDR3 nucleotide sequence: TGCAGCGCAATTGGAACAGGGGGGATCACCGGGGAGCTGTTTTTT. Translation: CSAIGTGGITGELFF.

This rearrangement joins TRBV29-1 to TRBJ2-7; possibly TRBD1 for D (7 bases). The CDR3 has 11 residues. V lost 5 bases and J lost 4, with 9 bases in between. Looked up from germline, CDR1 is SQVTM and CDR2 is ANQGSEA. The DNA of the CDR3 is TGCAGCGTTCCAGGGGGGTACGAGCAGTACTTC. Amino acids: CSVPGGYEQYF.

As regards this clone: The sample carries other DNA sequences with the same CDR3. The chain is built from TRBV7-2 and TRBJ1-6; D call uncertain. The CDR3 runs to 14 residues. V was shortened by 0 bases and J by 9 bases, with 9 bases between the two germline ends. Germline V CDR1 and CDR2: SGHTA, FQGNSA. CDR3: CASSLAGRGSPLHF. The CDR3 nucleotides read TGTGCCAGCAGCTTAGCAGGGCGAGGTTCACCCCTCCACTTT.

The chain couples TRBV29-1 to TRBJ1-6; perhaps TRBD1 as D (6 bases). Trimming took 7 bases from V and 7 from J, leaving 14 bases between them. Germline lookup yields CDR1 SQVTM and CDR2 ANQGSEA. CDR3 length: 13 residues. CDR3 protein: CSAGQSVNSPLHF. CDR3 DNA sequence: TGCAGCGCCGGACAGTCAGTCAATTCACCCCTCCACTTT.

This clone has at least ten counts. V gene TRBV6-5 combines with J gene TRBJ1-4; D is ambiguous. V lost 5 bases, J lost 7 bases, and 11 bases lay in between. This CDR3 has 13 amino acids. CDR1 and CDR2 (germline): MNHEY, SVGAGI. Written as DNA, the CDR3 is TGTGCCAGCAGTGTGAGGATCGCTGAAAAACTGTTTTTT. Translation: CASSVRIAEKLFF.

The genes are TRBV6-1 and TRBJ1-1; D not resolved. This CDR3 region has 11 residues. Looked up from germline, CDR1 is MNHNS and CDR2 is SASEGT. V dropped 9 bases and J dropped 3 bases, with 8 bases sitting between them. The CDR3 DNA follows: TGTGCCAGTACGAGGGACACTGAAGCTTTCTTT. Protein sequence: CASTRDTEAFF.

This chain links TRBV6-1 with TRBJ2-5; 9 positions match TRBD1. The CDR3 runs 13 residues. Germline V gene lookup returns CDR1 MNHNS and CDR2 SASEGT. V shed 8 bases and J 0 bases; nucleotides not matched to a gene: 1. CDR3 sequence: CASGTGHQETQYF. The CDR3, as DNA: TGTGCCAGCGGGACAGGGCACCAAGAGACCCAGTACTTC.